Reported below is one T cell receptor (beta chain). The source of the sample is a study of blood T cell repertoires in COVID-19. Study background: The United States, Italy and Spain provided the acute and convalescent COVID-19 samples.

Using immunoSEQ multiplex PCR, the repertoire was profiled, and TCRdb retains in-frame clones only, with some absent. The sample yields more than 200,000 clones, more than 85% seen once. CDR1 and CDR2 from the germline V gene are MDHEN and SYDVKM. Losses at the gene ends were 5 bases for V and 1 base for J; bases not matched to a gene: 13. CDR3 length: 18 amino acids. The V call is TRBV28, the J call TRBJ2-7; 11 positions agree with TRBD1. Source material: PBMCs or T cells enriched from blood (not recorded which). The sequence came from a woman aged 45-65 years who had recovered from COVID-19. The CDR3 region has the DNA TGTGCCAGCAGTCCATCCGCTCTTGGGACAGGGGGTTCCTACGAGCAGTACTTC. This translates into CASSPSALGTGGSYEQYF. The full variable domain, rest sourced from reference TRBV28 and TRBJ2-7, is DVKVTQSSRYLVKRTGEKVFLECVQDMDHENMFWYRQDPGLGLRLIYFSYDVKMKEKGDIPEGYSVSREKKERFSLILESASTNQTSMYLCASSPSALGTGGSYEQYFGPGTRLTVT.